This passage covers 9 T cell receptor beta chains from one sample sequenced in a study of CD8+CD57+ T cells in acquired aplastic anemia. CD8+CD57+ cell expansion had been shown by flow cytometry in patients chosen for sequencing. Profiling that covered TCR beta VDJ and CDR3 relied on genomic DNA as its template. TCRdb fed the reads into MiXCR, producing one record per CDR3 protein. This repertoire shows around 150,000 distinct CDR3 sequences, about 50% found once; its top ten account for about 31%. The sample taken for sequencing was sorted CD4+, CD8+, or CD8+CD57+ T cells (not recorded which) from PBMCs. These receptors were obtained from a human donor with aplastic anemia.

This clonotype turned up a few times. V usage is TRBV5-1 and J usage is TRBJ2-7; 7 nucleotides line up with TRBD2. The trim removed 0 bases at V and 2 bases at J, leaving 2 bases unmatched. The germline V gene encodes CDR1 SGHRS and CDR2 YFSETQ. CDR3 length: 14 residues. The CDR3: CASSLGREAYEQYF. The CDR3 DNA follows: TGCGCCAGCAGCTTGGGACGGGAGGCCTACGAGCAGTACTTC.

This clonotype was seen only once. The rearrangement joins TRBV7-2 to TRBJ2-7; 7 bases line up with TRBD2. The CDR3 spans 13 residues. Germline CDR1 is SGHTA and CDR2 is FQGNSA. V lost 8 bases to trimming and J lost 1 base; unmatched junction nucleotides: 5. The CDR3 is CASRRGESYEQYF. The CDR3 DNA follows: TGTGCCAGCCGTCGGGGGGAGTCCTACGAGCAGTACTTC.

This clonotype was seen more than once but under ten times. The rearrangement links TRBV24-1 to TRBJ2-2; D uncertain. The V end was cut by 7 bases, the J end by 1 base, with 6 bases between. The CDR3 totals 13 residues. Germline V gene lookup returns CDR1 KGHDR and CDR2 SFDVKD. CDR3: CATSNRNTGELFF. CDR3 nucleotide sequence: TGTGCCACCAGCAACAGGAACACCGGGGAGCTGTTTTTT.

The V gene is TRBV7-2, the J gene TRBJ1-6; D remains ambiguous. CDR1 and CDR2 from the germline V gene are SGHTA and FQGNSA. CDR3 length: 13 amino acids. The V gene lost 2 bases and the J gene lost 7 bases, with 6 bases spanning the gap. The CDR3 region has the DNA TGTGCCAGCAGCTTAATACAGAATTCACCCCTCCACTTT. It codes for CASSLIQNSPLHF.

The gene calls are TRBV10-3 and TRBJ2-1; D possibly corresponds to TRBD2 (5 bases). V was pared by 7 bases and J by 10 bases, with 17 bases between. Per the germline V gene, CDR1 is ENHRY and CDR2 is SYGVKD. CDR3 length: 13 residues. The CDR3 sequence: CAIKATGINEQFF. In DNA form, the CDR3 reads TGTGCCATCAAGGCAACGGGAATTAACGAGCAGTTCTTC.

This clonotype has ten or more counts. The rearrangement links TRBV11-2 to TRBJ1-1; D possibly corresponds to TRBD1 (6 bases). Germline lookup yields CDR1 SGHAT and CDR2 FQNNGV. Trimming shortened V by 5 bases and J by 0 bases, and 16 bases separated the two germline ends. CDR3 length: 16 amino acids. The CDR3, as DNA: TGTGCCAGCAGCGCACGGGACACTAACATGAACACTGAAGCTTTCTTT. Translating it yields CASSARDTNMNTEAFF.

This clonotype showed up many times. The V and J genes are TRBV3-1 and TRBJ2-7; 8 nucleotides match TRBD1. Germline CDR1 is LGHDT and CDR2 is YNNKEL (reference sequence). The junction had 5 bases not matched to a gene; V was cut back by 0 bases and J by 4 bases. CDR3 length: 15 residues. CDR3 sequence reads: CASSQDPDRVYEQYF. In DNA, the CDR3 is TGTGCCAGCAGCCAAGACCCGGACAGGGTATACGAGCAGTACTTC.

This clonotype was detected ten times or more. V usage is TRBV7-9 and J usage is TRBJ2-3; D unresolved. Trimming cost V 10 bases and J 2 bases, with 7 bases left between them. CDR3 length: 11 residues. Looked up from germline, CDR1 is SEHNR and CDR2 is FQNEAQ (reference sequence). The chain's CDR3 is CAITITDTQYF. CDR3 bases: TGTGCCATCACGATCACAGATACGCAGTATTTT.

This clonotype showed up many times. The chain uses TRBV4-1 and TRBJ2-7, with D unresolved. The CDR3 is 13 amino acids. V gave up 1 base and J gave up 3 bases, with 7 bases separating them. Germline CDR1 reads MGHRA; CDR2 reads YSYEKL. CDR3: CASSQVTDYEQYF. Written as DNA, the CDR3 is TGCGCCAGCAGCCAAGTTACGGACTACGAGCAGTACTTC.